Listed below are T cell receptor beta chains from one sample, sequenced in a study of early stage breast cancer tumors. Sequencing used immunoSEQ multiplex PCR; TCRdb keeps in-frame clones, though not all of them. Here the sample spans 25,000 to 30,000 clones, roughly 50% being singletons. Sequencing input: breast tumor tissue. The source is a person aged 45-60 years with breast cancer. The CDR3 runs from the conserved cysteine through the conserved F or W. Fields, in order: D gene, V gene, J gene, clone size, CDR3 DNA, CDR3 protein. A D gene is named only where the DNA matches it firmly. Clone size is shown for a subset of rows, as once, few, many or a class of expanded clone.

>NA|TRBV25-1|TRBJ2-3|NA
TGTGCCAGCAGTGAGTCGGGACTTATCACAGATACGCAGTATTTT
CASSESGLITDTQYF
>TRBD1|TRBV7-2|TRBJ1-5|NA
TGTGCCAGCAGCTCAGACGACAGGGGCGGTCAGCCCCAGCATTTT
CASSSDDRGGQPQHF
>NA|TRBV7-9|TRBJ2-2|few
TGTGCCAGCAGCTTAGCTAGCGCGAACACCGGGGAGCTGTTTTTT
CASSLASANTGELFF
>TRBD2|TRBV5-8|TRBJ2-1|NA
TGTGCCAGCAAATTGGTAATAGCGGGAGGGTTTATCGATGAGCAGTTCTTC
CASKLVIAGGFIDEQFF
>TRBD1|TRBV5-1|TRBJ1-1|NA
TGCGCCAGCAGCCCCCGGGACAGGGGAATGGACACTGAAGCTTTCTTT
CASSPRDRGMDTEAFF
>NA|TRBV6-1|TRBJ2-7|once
TGTGCCAGCTCAAAGGAGGGGGACAGTCACTACGAGCAGTACTTC
CASSKEGDSHYEQYF
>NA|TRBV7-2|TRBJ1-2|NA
TGTGCCAGCAGCTTAGTAAACAGGGTGCCCTCCCCCTATGGCTACACCTTC
CASSLVNRVPSPYGYTF
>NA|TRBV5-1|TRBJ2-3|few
TGCGCCAGCAGCTTAGCCAATCCTAGCACAGATACGCAGTATTTT
CASSLANPSTDTQYF
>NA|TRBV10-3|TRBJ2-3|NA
TGTGCCATCAGTGAGCTGGAGAACACAGATACGCAGTATTTT
CAISELENTDTQYF
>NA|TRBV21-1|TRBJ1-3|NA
TGTGCCAGCAGTGAGGGGACTCTCATCTCTGGAAACACCATATATTTT
CASSEGTLISGNTIYF
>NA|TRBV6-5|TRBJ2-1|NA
TGTGCCAGCGGGATCGTGGGGAACTACAATGAGCAGTTCTTC
CASGIVGNYNEQFF
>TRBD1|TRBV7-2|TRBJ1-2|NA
TGTGCCAGCAGCCTAGTAGGTCCCGGGACAGGGCAAGCTGGCTACACCTTC
CASSLVGPGTGQAGYTF
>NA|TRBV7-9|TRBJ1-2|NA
TGTGCCAGCAGCTTAAGTGGTCCGCTCGGCTACACCTTC
CASSLSGPLGYTF
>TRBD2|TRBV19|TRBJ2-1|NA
TGTGCCAGTGGCGGGACTAGCGGGGATAAAAATGAGCAGTTCTTC
CASGGTSGDKNEQFF
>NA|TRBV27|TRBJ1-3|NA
TGTGCCAGCAGTCCGATACCGACAGGTCGTGGAAACACCATATATTTT
CASSPIPTGRGNTIYF
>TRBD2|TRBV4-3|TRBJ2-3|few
TGCGCCAGCAGCCAAGATTGGACTAGCGGGAGATCGGCTACGCAGTATTTT
CASSQDWTSGRSATQYF
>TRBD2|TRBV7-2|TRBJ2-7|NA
TGTGCCAGCAGCTTAGGAGGACTAGCGGGAGCCGAGCAGTACTTC
CASSLGGLAGAEQYF
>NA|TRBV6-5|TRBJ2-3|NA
TGTGCCAGCAGTTACGGCGGCCAGGGCATCGGTACGCAGTATTTT
CASSYGGQGIGTQYF
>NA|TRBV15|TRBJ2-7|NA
TGTGCCACCAGCAGAGTCCCTAATAAGGCGACCTACGAGCAGTACTTC
CATSRVPNKATYEQYF
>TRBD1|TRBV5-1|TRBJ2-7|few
TGCGCCAGCAGCTGGACAGGGGAAGGCTACGAGCAGTACTTC
CASSWTGEGYEQYF
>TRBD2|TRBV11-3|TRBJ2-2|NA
TGTGCCAGCAGCGCGAGCGGGGTCAACACCGGGGAGCTGTTTTTT
CASSASGVNTGELFF
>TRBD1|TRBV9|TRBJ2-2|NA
TGTGCCAGCAGCGCACGGACAGGGGCTATGAACACCGGGGAGCTGTTTTTT
CASSARTGAMNTGELFF
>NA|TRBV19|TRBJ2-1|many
TGTGCCAGTAGTCGCTACAGGAGTCGGTACAATGAGCAGTTCTTC
CASSRYRSRYNEQFF
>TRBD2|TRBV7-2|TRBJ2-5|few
TGTGCCAGCAGCAAAGCGGGAGGAGGGGGAGAGACCCAGTACTTC
CASSKAGGGGETQYF
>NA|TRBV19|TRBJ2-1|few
TGTGCCAGTAGTATAGGGGGGGGCTTAGGAGGGGAGCAGTTCTTC
CASSIGGGLGGEQFF
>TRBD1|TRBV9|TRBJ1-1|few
TGTGCCAGCAGCGTAGAGGGACAGGGGAACACTGAAGCTTTCTTT
CASSVEGQGNTEAFF
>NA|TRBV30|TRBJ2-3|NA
TGTGCCGGTACCAGGGGAGTTAGCACAGATACGCAGTATTTT
CAGTRGVSTDTQYF
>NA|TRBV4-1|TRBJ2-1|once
TGCGCCAGCAGCCAAGACCCGGGACTCCACAATGAGCAGTTCTTC
CASSQDPGLHNEQFF
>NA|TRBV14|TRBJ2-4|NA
TGTGCCAGCAGCCAACGGGGGGCCAAAAACATTCAGTACTTC
CASSQRGAKNIQYF
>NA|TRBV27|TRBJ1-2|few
TGTGCCAGCAGTTTAGGTTCAGGATATGGCTACACCTTC
CASSLGSGYGYTF
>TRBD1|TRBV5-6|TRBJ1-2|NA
TGTGCCAGCAGCCGTAACCAACCGACAGGGGGGAGGAATGGCTACACCTTC
CASSRNQPTGGRNGYTF
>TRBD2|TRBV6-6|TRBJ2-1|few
TGTGCCAGCAGGGGACTAGCGGGATCGCGTGAGCAGTTCTTC
CASRGLAGSREQFF
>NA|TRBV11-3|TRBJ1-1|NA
TGTGCCAGCAGCTTAGGTAGGGGCGCCACTGAAGCTTTCTTT
CASSLGRGATEAFF
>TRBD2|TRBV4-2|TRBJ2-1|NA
TGTGCCAGCAGCCAAGACAAAGCGGGAGACTACAATGAGCAGTTCTTC
CASSQDKAGDYNEQFF
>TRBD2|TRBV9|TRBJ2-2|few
TGTGCCAGCAGCGTAGGCGGGAGTGGAGGGTCCGGGGAGCTGTTTTTT
CASSVGGSGGSGELFF
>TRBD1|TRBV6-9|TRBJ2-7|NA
TGTGCCAGCAGCCCGGGACAGGGGAGTTACGAGCAGTACTTC
CASSPGQGSYEQYF
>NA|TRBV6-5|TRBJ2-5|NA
TGTGCCAGCAGTTGGCTAGGTCAAGAGACCCAGTACTTC
CASSWLGQETQYF
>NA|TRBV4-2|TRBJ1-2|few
TGTGCCAGCAGCCAAGAGGGGACAAGGACCCAGCGTGACTATGGCTACACCTTC
CASSQEGTRTQRDYGYTF
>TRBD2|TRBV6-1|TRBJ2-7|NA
TGTGCCAGTAATGAGGGAGGGTCCTACGAGCAGTACTTC
CASNEGGSYEQYF
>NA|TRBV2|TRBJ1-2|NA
TGTGCCAGCAGGCAACAGGGCCGATCTGGCTACACCTTC
CASRQQGRSGYTF